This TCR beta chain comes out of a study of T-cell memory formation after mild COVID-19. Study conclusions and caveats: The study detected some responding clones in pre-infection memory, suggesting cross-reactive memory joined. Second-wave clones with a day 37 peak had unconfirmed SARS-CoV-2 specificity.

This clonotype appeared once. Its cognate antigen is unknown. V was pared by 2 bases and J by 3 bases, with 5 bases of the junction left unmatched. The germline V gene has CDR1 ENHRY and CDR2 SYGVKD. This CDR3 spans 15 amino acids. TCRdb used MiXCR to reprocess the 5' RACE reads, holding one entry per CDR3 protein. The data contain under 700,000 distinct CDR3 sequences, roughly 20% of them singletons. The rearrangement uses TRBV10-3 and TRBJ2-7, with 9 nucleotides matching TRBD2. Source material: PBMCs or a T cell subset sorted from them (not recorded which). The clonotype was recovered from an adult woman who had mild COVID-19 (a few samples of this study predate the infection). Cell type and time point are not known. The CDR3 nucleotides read TGTGCCATCAGTGAGAGCGGGACTAGCAGCTACGAGCAGTACTTC. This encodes CAISESGTSSYEQYF.